A single sample gave rise to the 11 T cell receptor beta chains below, sequenced in a study of blood T cell repertoires in COVID-19. Libraries were prepared by immunoSEQ multiplex PCR; TCRdb keeps only in-frame clonotypes and omits some of them. This table holds fewer than 150,000 clones, about 85% found once. The sequencing sample was made of peripheral blood. All receptors come from a human donor in a cohort sampled during active COVID-19.

This clone was observed many times. DNA of the CDR3: TGCGCCAGCAGCTTGGCTGGACAGTCAGTCCTCCACTTT. It yields the protein CASSLAGQSVLHF. This chain links TRBV5-1 with TRBJ1-6; possibly TRBD1 for D (6 bases). V was shortened by 0 bases and J by 15 bases, with 13 bases between the two germline ends. Germline loops: CDR1 SGHRS, CDR2 YFSETQ. CDR3 length: 13 residues.

V usage is TRBV13 and J usage is TRBJ2-2, with TRBD1 as a possible D gene (6 bases). CDR1 and CDR2 (germline): PRHDT, FYEKMQ (reference sequence). V shed 5 bases and J shed 10 bases, with 17 bases lying between them. The CDR3 consists of 14 residues. DNA of the CDR3: TGTGCCAGCAGCCCGACAGGTGGTAAGGAGGAGCTGTTTTTT. This sequence encodes CASSPTGGKEELFF.

This clone was counted a single time. The chain has TRBV24-1 and TRBJ1-2, with D possibly TRBD1 on 5 matching bases. In germline, CDR1 is KGHDR, CDR2 SFDVKD. The CDR3 is 14 amino acids. V lost 0 bases and J 8 bases, leaving 12 bases between the germline ends. CDR3 sequence: CATSDLRSGVGYTF. CDR3 coding DNA: TGTGCCACCAGTGATTTGCGATCGGGGGTCGGCTACACCTTC.

The rearrangement links TRBV12-3 or TRBV12-4 to TRBJ1-2, with a tentative D call TRBD1 (5 bases). V dropped 3 bases and J dropped 8 bases, with 13 bases sitting between them. This CDR3 has 13 amino acids. This CDR3 is CASSLGGAEGYTF. DNA for the CDR3: TGTGCCAGCAGTTTGGGAGGGGCAGAGGGCTACACCTTC.

This clone was picked up one time. CDR3 sequence reads: CAGLTGNQETQYF. The DNA of the CDR3 is TGTGCCGGGTTGACAGGGAACCAAGAGACCCAGTACTTC. V and J are TRBV2 and TRBJ2-5, with 7 positions matching TRBD1. V was pared by 11 bases and J by 0 bases, with 6 bases of the junction left unmatched. There are 13 residues in the CDR3. Germline CDR1 SNHLY, CDR2 FYNNEI.

The rearrangement joins TRBV30 to TRBJ2-2, with 10 bases that match TRBD1. Germline V gene data show CDR1 as GTSNPN and CDR2 as SVGIG (reference sequence). V lost 2 bases and J lost 6; bases outside the gene matches: 9. This CDR3 has 16 residues. CDR3 coding DNA: TGTGCCTGGAGTCGTTTTCTAGGACAGGGGGCCGGGGAGCTGTTTTTT. Encoded protein: CAWSRFLGQGAGELFF.

The V gene is TRBV11-3, the J gene TRBJ2-1; 10 positions match TRBD2. CDR3 length: 14 amino acids. Per the germline V gene, CDR1 is SGHNT and CDR2 is YENEEA. The V segment lost 3 bases and the J segment 8 bases; nucleotides outside the gene matches: 4. CDR3: CASSFSSGSYEQFF. For the CDR3, the DNA is TGTGCCAGCAGCTTTTCTAGCGGGAGCTATGAGCAGTTCTTC.

The gene calls are TRBV5-1 and TRBJ1-1; D gene ambiguous. The CDR3 has 14 residues. Germline CDR1 reads SGHRS; CDR2 reads YFSETQ. V gave up 0 bases and J gave up 1 base, with 7 bases separating them. The CDR3 bases are TGCGCCAGCAGCTTGGCCAGCGCGAACACTGAAGCTTTCTTT. Encoded protein: CASSLASANTEAFF.

The rearrangement joins TRBV5-4 to TRBJ2-1, with 7 positions matching TRBD1. Germline CDR1 SGHNT, CDR2 YYREEE (reference sequence). The CDR3 is 12 residues long. Trimming cost V 4 bases and J 13 bases; bases outside gene matches: 8. The CDR3 sequence is CASSGTGAPQFF. CDR3 sequence (DNA): TGTGCCAGCAGCGGAACAGGGGCTCCTCAGTTCTTC. Drawing the rest from reference TRBV5-4 and TRBJ2-1, the complete variable domain is ETGVTQSPTHLIKTRGQQVTLRCSSQSGHNTVSWYQQALGQGPQFIFQYYREEENGRGNFPPRFSGLQFPNYSSELNVNALELDDSALYLCASSGTGAPQFFGPGTRLTVL.

The V gene is TRBV5-4, the J gene TRBJ2-5, with TRBD2 as a possible D gene (5 bases). The ends were cut back, 4 bases at V and 5 bases at J, with 12 bases in the middle. Germline V lookup: CDR1 SGHNT, CDR2 YYREEE (reference sequence). This CDR3 spans 13 amino acids. CDR3 amino acids: CASSPGLTETQYF. The CDR3 DNA is TGTGCCAGCAGCCCAGGACTCACCGAGACCCAGTACTTC. Complete variable domain (other parts from reference TRBV5-4 and TRBJ2-5): ETGVTQSPTHLIKTRGQQVTLRCSSQSGHNTVSWYQQALGQGPQFIFQYYREEENGRGNFPPRFSGLQFPNYSSELNVNALELDDSALYLCASSPGLTETQYFGPGTRLLVL.

V gene TRBV10-3 combines with J gene TRBJ2-2; unclear D gene. Germline-derived CDR1 and CDR2 are ENHRY and SYGVKD. Trimming removed 5 bases from V and 0 bases from J, with 10 bases in between. This CDR3 has 15 amino acids. The CDR3 region has the DNA TGTGCCATCAGTTCAAGTACAGCGAACACCGGGGAGCTGTTTTTT. Its translation: CAISSSTANTGELFF.